This TCR beta chain was captured by sequencing in a study of blood T cell repertoires in COVID-19. Study-wide background: The United States, Italy and Spain were the sources of the acute and convalescent COVID-19 samples.

Germline assignment: CDR1 SGHAT and CDR2 FQNNGV. V was clipped by 3 bases and J by 4 bases, with 12 bases between them. The CDR3 spans 14 residues. Per the original data handling: For nucleated cells, counts were estimated from reference gene primer amplification. TCRdb keeps only in-frame clones here, not all; method: immunoSEQ multiplex PCR. The V and J calls and clone size were taken over from that table, and D and trimming were inferred from the DNA. Of 85,000 to 110,000 clones listed, over 85% are singletons. J is TRBJ1-1 and V is TRBV11-2; a weak D match, TRBD1 (6 bases). This clonotype was obtained from a woman older than 75 in a cohort sampled during active COVID-19. Sequencing used peripheral blood. CDR3 DNA: TGTGCCAGCAGCTTCTCCCAGGGGACCACTGAAGCTTTCTTT. Translated, it gives CASSFSQGTTEAFF.